The clone carrying this T cell receptor (beta chain) appeared a single time. What it binds is not known. The data were obtained in a study of Ad26.COV2.S vaccination and SARS-CoV-2 variants. Treatment denoted: some 20 received Ad26.COV2.S at low or high dose, single or two shots; several received placebo; per-sample allocation not given. Sampling was performed 63 days after the first vaccine or placebo injection. TCRdb's copy holds only in-frame clones and misses some; the assay was immunoSEQ multiplex PCR. The sample has hundreds of thousands of clones, 89% seen once. Germline values: CDR1 SGHDT, CDR2 YYEEEE. This CDR3 has 16 residues. V was pared by 3 bases and J by 5 bases, with 17 bases between. Overall study findings and caveats: Recipients of vaccine and of placebo showed similar breadth of their non-spike TCR repertoires.

This TCR derives from a person aged 18 to 59 who received the Ad26.COV2.S COVID-19 vaccine or a placebo. This chain connects TRBV5-6 to TRBJ2-2, with D perhaps matching TRBD2 (6 bases). The sample here was peripheral blood, taken in a trial of Ad26.COV2.S vaccine versus placebo. The DNA for the CDR3 is TGTGCCAGCAGCTCTGTTCACCCGAGCGGGACCGGGGAGCTGTTTTTT. Amino acid sequence: CASSSVHPSGTGELFF.